A selection of T cell receptor beta chains follows, all from one sample in a study of T-cell reconstitution after alpha-beta-depleted transplantation in children. TCRdb redid the calling of the PCR reads with MiXCR, one entry per CDR3 protein. The table records 100,000 to 120,000 distinct CDR3 sequences, approximately 10% of them present only once. Specimen: PBMCs from the stem cell graft donor, collected from the stem cell graft. The receptor source for this set is a human donor who donated a stem cell graft to a child with acute lymphoblastic leukemia. CDR3s include the opening cysteine and the closing phenylalanine or tryptophan. The D gene is left open where the match is weak. Clone sizes are given selectively: once, few, many, or a class where the clone is expanded.

clone size,J gene,D gene,V gene,CDR3 protein,CDR3 DNA
many,TRBJ1-3,TRBD1,TRBV27,CASQGAGNTIYF,TGTGCCAGCCAGGGGGCAGGAAACACCATATATTTT
many,TRBJ1-2,.,TRBV5-1,CASSLGQTYGYTF,TGCGCCAGCAGCTTGGGGCAGACCTATGGCTACACCTTC
many,TRBJ2-5,.,TRBV2,CASSVLRGETQYF,TGTGCCAGCAGTGTATTGCGGGGCGAGACCCAGTACTTC
many,TRBJ1-6,.,TRBV5-1,CASSPRPGHGDSPLHF,TGCGCCAGCAGCCCAAGACCGGGGCATGGGGATTCACCCCTCCACTTT
many,TRBJ2-2,TRBD1,TRBV5-1,CASSLGNRGSNTGELFF,TGCGCCAGCAGCTTGGGAAACAGGGGAAGTAACACCGGGGAGCTGTTTTTT
many,TRBJ2-4,.,TRBV28,CASSSPALAKNIQYF,TGTGCCAGCAGTTCCCCGGCACTAGCCAAAAACATTCAGTACTTC
.,TRBJ2-1,.,TRBV11-2,CASSLFGKQDWEQFF,TGTGCCAGCAGCTTATTCGGAAAACAGGACTGGGAGCAGTTCTTC
many,TRBJ2-4,.,TRBV28,CASSYPGQSKNIQYF,TGTGCCAGCAGTTACCCCGGACAGTCCAAAAACATTCAGTACTTC
.,TRBJ2-2,.,TRBV7-7,CASSLEVSPNTGELFF,TGTGCTAGCAGCTTAGAAGTCAGCCCGAACACCGGGGAGCTGTTTTTT
.,TRBJ1-1,TRBD1,TRBV27,CASSLQTGNNTEAFF,TGTGCCAGCAGTCTCCAGACAGGGAATAACACTGAAGCTTTCTTT
many,TRBJ2-7,.,TRBV4-2,CASSPGNEQYF,TGTGCCAGCAGCCCCGGGAACGAGCAGTACTTC
many,TRBJ2-1,.,TRBV9,CASSGGRPGDEQFF,TGTGCCAGCAGCGGGGGACGGCCGGGGGATGAGCAGTTCTTC
many,TRBJ2-7,TRBD1,TRBV5-1,CASSLGTGSLHEQYF,TGCGCCAGCAGCTTGGGGACAGGGAGCCTCCACGAGCAGTACTTC
many,TRBJ1-2,.,TRBV5-1,CASSLTAGSNYGYTF,TGCGCCAGCAGCTTGACAGCGGGTTCTAACTATGGCTACACCTTC
many,TRBJ2-5,.,TRBV10-3,CAIGRQGLSLLETQYF,TGTGCCATCGGTAGGCAGGGGCTTTCCCTACTGGAGACCCAGTACTTC
many,TRBJ2-7,.,TRBV27,CASSYTDSSYEQYF,TGTGCCAGCAGTTATACTGATAGCTCCTACGAGCAGTACTTC
few,TRBJ2-1,TRBD2,TRBV6-2/TRBV6-3,CASRRAGLTGDEQFF,TGTGCCAGCAGACGAGCGGGACTCACGGGGGATGAGCAGTTCTTC
.,TRBJ2-6,TRBD1,TRBV29-1,CSVAEGGQGAPGANVLTF,TGCAGCGTTGCCGAGGGGGGACAGGGGGCCCCTGGGGCCAACGTCCTGACTTTC
few,TRBJ2-7,TRBD1,TRBV6-1,CASRGATGGSYEQYF,TGTGCCAGCAGGGGGGCTACAGGGGGCAGTTACGAGCAGTACTTC
few,TRBJ1-5,.,TRBV27,CASSSLGGNQPQHF,TGTGCCAGCAGTTCACTGGGGGGGAATCAGCCCCAGCATTTT
many,TRBJ2-5,TRBD2,TRBV3-1,CASSQGRGDQETQYF,TGTGCCAGCAGCCAAGGTCGGGGGGACCAAGAGACCCAGTACTTC
many,TRBJ2-4,.,TRBV12-3/TRBV12-4,CASSLPRDIQYF,TGTGCCAGCAGTCTTCCTAGGGACATTCAGTACTTC
many,TRBJ1-4,TRBD1,TRBV6-1,CASSPAGGSNEKLFF,TGTGCCAGCAGTCCCGCAGGGGGGTCTAATGAAAAACTGTTTTTT
many,TRBJ2-4,.,TRBV12-3/TRBV12-4,CASSPDGTETLAKNIQYF,TGTGCCAGCAGTCCCGACGGGACGGAGACCCTAGCCAAAAACATTCAGTACTTC
many,TRBJ1-5,.,TRBV12-3/TRBV12-4,CASSLDRGNQPQHF,TGTGCCAGCAGTTTAGACAGGGGCAATCAGCCCCAGCATTTT
many,TRBJ2-2,.,TRBV6-1,CASNRGMRNTGELFF,TGTGCCAGCAATCGGGGGATGAGGAACACCGGGGAGCTGTTTTTT
many,TRBJ1-4,.,TRBV7-2,CASSLITNEKLFF,TGTGCCAGCAGCTTAATAACAAATGAAAAACTGTTTTTT
many,TRBJ2-7,TRBD2,TRBV20-1,CSAQGLAGVREQYF,TGCAGTGCTCAGGGACTAGCGGGAGTCCGGGAGCAGTACTTC
.,TRBJ2-7,TRBD2,TRBV4-2,CARGPGPLGTRLYYEQYF,TGTGCCAGGGGCCCCGGCCCCCTCGGGACTAGGCTTTACTACGAGCAGTACTTC
few,TRBJ1-1,.,TRBV7-3,CASSPGGFLNTEAFF,TGTGCCAGCAGCCCAGGCGGTTTCCTCAACACTGAAGCTTTCTTT
many,TRBJ2-3,TRBD2,TRBV30,CAWKRGASTDTQYF,TGTGCCTGGAAGCGGGGGGCTAGCACAGATACGCAGTATTTT
many,TRBJ2-1,.,TRBV5-5,CASSLGGLPNRDEQFF,TGTGCCAGCAGCTTAGGAGGGCTACCGAATAGGGATGAGCAGTTCTTC
many,TRBJ2-2,TRBD2,TRBV3-1,CATRGQGLTSGRGGELFF,TGTGCCACCAGAGGACAGGGGCTGACTAGCGGGAGAGGCGGGGAGCTGTTTTTT
many,TRBJ2-1,TRBD1,TRBV4-3,CASSRWTGDYNEQFF,TGCGCCAGCAGCCGCTGGACAGGGGATTACAATGAGCAGTTCTTC
.,TRBJ1-2,.,TRBV19,CASSPGQHSYGYTF,TGTGCCAGTAGTCCGGGACAACACTCCTATGGCTACACCTTC
many,TRBJ2-5,TRBD2,TRBV20-1,CSARDPKPSLAGGPQETQYF,TGCAGTGCTAGAGATCCTAAACCCTCACTAGCGGGGGGTCCGCAAGAGACCCAGTACTTC